This TCR beta chain originates from a study of blood T cell repertoires in COVID-19. On the study more broadly: The United States, Italy and Spain were the sources of the acute and convalescent COVID-19 samples. Nucleic acid was either cDNA or gDNA, and it came from T cells, B-cell-depleted T cells, or PBMCs.

Clinical histories supplied by participants themselves formed the basis of cohort assignment. In the original workflow: By means of reference gene primer amplification, nucleated cell counts were estimated. Assay used: immunoSEQ multiplex PCR; TCRdb lists only in-frame clones, some missing. That table is the source of V, J and clone size, and D and trimming were worked out from the DNA. Here the sample spans hundreds of thousands of clones, nearly 90% being singletons. Germline V gene data show CDR1 as LNHDA and CDR2 as SQIVND (reference sequence). The CDR3 is 17 residues long. V trimming: 9 bases; J trimming: 0 bases; junction bases outside the gene matches: 9.

V usage is TRBV19 and J usage is TRBJ2-1; TRBD2 matches at 12 bases. Material for sequencing was PBMCs or T cells enriched from blood (not recorded which). This sequence originates from a woman aged 18-35 years with acute COVID-19. This CDR3 is CASPGLAGESSYNEQFF. The CDR3, as DNA: TGTGCCAGCCCGGGACTAGCGGGTGAAAGCTCCTACAATGAGCAGTTCTTC.